This is a list of T cell receptor beta chains from one sample in a study of blood T cell repertoires in COVID-19. The method was immunoSEQ multiplex PCR; TCRdb's version includes in-frame clones alone and lacks a portion of them. The repertoire has 160,000 or so clones, roughly 80% of them found once; the top ten carry approximately 14%. The source material was peripheral blood. The origin of the receptors is a woman aged 80 or over with acute or convalescent COVID-19. The CDR3 runs from the conserved cysteine through the conserved F or W. A D gene is named only where the DNA matches it firmly. A clone size is listed for some rows: how often the clone was seen (once, few, many), or a class if it is expanded.

size: few; D: NA; J: TRBJ1-2; V: TRBV15; CDR3: CATSGDGRANYGYTF; DNA: TGTGCCACCAGCGGGGATGGGCGGGCTAACTATGGCTACACCTTC
size: few; D: NA; J: TRBJ2-2; V: TRBV7-2; CDR3: CASSLRGGDTGELFF; DNA: TGTGCCAGCAGCTTAAGGGGCGGGGACACCGGGGAGCTGTTTTTT
size: few; D: NA; J: TRBJ1-2; V: TRBV7-8; CDR3: CASSLQGNGYTF; DNA: TGTGCCAGCAGCTTACAGGGGAATGGCTACACCTTC
size: NA; D: TRBD1; J: TRBJ2-7; V: TRBV30; CDR3: CAFQSYLPGQGTYEQYF; DNA: TGTGCCTTCCAAAGCTATCTTCCGGGACAGGGGACCTACGAGCAGTACTTC
size: NA; D: NA; J: TRBJ1-6; V: TRBV5-4; CDR3: CASSLDRNKGSTLHF; DNA: TGTGCCAGCAGCTTGGACAGGAACAAAGGATCCACCCTCCACTTT
size: NA; D: NA; J: TRBJ1-5; V: TRBV19; CDR3: CASRSEGTTPNQPQHF; DNA: TGTGCCAGTAGGTCAGAAGGGACAACACCCAATCAGCCCCAGCATTTT
size: NA; D: NA; J: TRBJ1-4; V: TRBV19; CDR3: CASRTDSYEKLFF; DNA: TGTGCCAGTAGAACGGACAGCTATGAAAAACTGTTTTTT
size: few; D: TRBD1; J: TRBJ1-2; V: TRBV27; CDR3: CASRRAGTGSGYGYTF; DNA: TGTGCCAGCAGACGAGCCGGGACAGGGAGTGGGTATGGCTACACCTTC
size: NA; D: TRBD2; J: TRBJ2-2; V: TRBV19; CDR3: CASSPGGSRAGELFF; DNA: TGTGCCAGTAGTCCCGGGGGGAGTCGGGCCGGGGAGCTGTTTTTT
size: NA; D: NA; J: TRBJ2-1; V: TRBV5-4; CDR3: CASSTPTGRDEQFF; DNA: TGTGCCAGCAGCACCCCTACAGGGAGGGATGAGCAGTTCTTC
size: NA; D: NA; J: TRBJ1-3; V: TRBV5-1; CDR3: CASSLGVGNTIYF; DNA: TGCGCCAGCAGCTTGGGAGTTGGAAACACCATATATTTT
size: NA; D: NA; J: TRBJ2-6; V: TRBV5-8; CDR3: CASSQGGYSGANVLTF; DNA: TGTGCCAGCAGCCAAGGAGGATACTCTGGGGCCAACGTCCTGACTTTC
size: NA; D: NA; J: TRBJ1-1; V: TRBV6-5; CDR3: CASSYSFIAGDTEAFF; DNA: TGTGCCAGCAGTTACTCGTTTATCGCCGGTGACACTGAAGCTTTCTTT
size: NA; D: TRBD1; J: TRBJ1-4; V: TRBV4-2; CDR3: CASSQSGTGTTNEKLFF; DNA: TGTGCCAGCAGCCAATCCGGGACAGGGACAACTAATGAAAAACTGTTTTTT
size: few; D: NA; J: TRBJ1-5; V: TRBV20-1; CDR3: CSASGTRNNQPQHF; DNA: TGCAGTGCTAGTGGGACACGCAACAATCAGCCCCAGCATTTT
size: NA; D: TRBD1; J: TRBJ1-1; V: TRBV5-1; CDR3: CASSFLQQGAPNTEAFF; DNA: TGCGCCAGCAGCTTTCTCCAACAGGGGGCTCCGAACACTGAAGCTTTCTTT
size: NA; D: NA; J: TRBJ1-2; V: TRBV10-3; CDR3: CAISESSQSNGYTF; DNA: TGTGCCATCAGTGAGTCGTCACAGTCGAATGGCTACACCTTC
size: NA; D: TRBD2; J: TRBJ2-1; V: TRBV2; CDR3: CASTLLAVNEQFF; DNA: TGTGCCAGCACACTTCTAGCGGTTAATGAGCAGTTCTTC
size: NA; D: NA; J: TRBJ2-5; V: TRBV7-9; CDR3: CASSFQGEETQYF; DNA: TGTGCCAGCAGCTTTCAGGGTGAGGAGACCCAGTACTTC
size: NA; D: TRBD1; J: TRBJ2-3; V: TRBV5-1; CDR3: CASSRGTGLIDTQYF; DNA: TGCGCCAGCAGCAGGGGGACAGGGCTAATAGATACGCAGTATTTT
size: NA; D: TRBD1; J: TRBJ1-4; V: TRBV7-9; CDR3: CASSDIQGNEKLFF; DNA: TGTGCCAGCAGCGACATACAGGGGAATGAAAAACTGTTTTTT
size: NA; D: NA; J: TRBJ2-7; V: TRBV4-2; CDR3: CASSQDTASQFYEQYF; DNA: TGTGCCAGCAGCCAAGATACGGCTAGTCAGTTCTACGAGCAGTACTTC
size: NA; D: NA; J: TRBJ2-7; V: TRBV18; CDR3: CASSPPHNSYEQYF; DNA: TGTGCCAGCTCACCACCCCACAACTCCTACGAGCAGTACTTC
size: NA; D: TRBD1; J: TRBJ2-7; V: TRBV5-1; CDR3: CASSLQTGNEQYF; DNA: TGCGCCAGCAGCTTGCAGACAGGGAACGAGCAGTACTTC
size: NA; D: TRBD1; J: TRBJ1-2; V: TRBV28; CDR3: CASSTQGVGGYTF; DNA: TGTGCCAGCAGTACACAGGGGGTAGGGGGCTACACCTTC
size: NA; D: TRBD2; J: TRBJ2-3; V: TRBV5-1; CDR3: CASRRVSRLGSGSADTQYF; DNA: TGCGCCAGCAGGCGAGTCTCCAGGCTGGGTAGCGGGAGCGCAGATACGCAGTATTTT
size: NA; D: TRBD2; J: TRBJ2-1; V: TRBV7-8; CDR3: CASRRLAGANEQFF; DNA: TGTGCCAGCAGGAGACTAGCGGGAGCCAATGAGCAGTTCTTC
size: NA; D: TRBD2; J: TRBJ2-1; V: TRBV4-1; CDR3: CASSQGWASGGPSSYNEQFF; DNA: TGCGCCAGCAGCCAAGGATGGGCTAGCGGGGGCCCCAGCTCCTACAATGAGCAGTTCTTC
size: NA; D: TRBD1; J: TRBJ2-7; V: TRBV4-1; CDR3: CASSEGRQGPYEQYF; DNA: TGCGCCAGCAGCGAAGGCCGACAGGGGCCCTACGAGCAGTACTTC